This T cell receptor beta chain was obtained from a study of blood T cell repertoires in COVID-19 (TCRdb year 2020). Some background on the complete study: Collaborator samples came from the United States, Italy and Spain and covered acute and convalescent phases of COVID-19. The material from the prospective study consisted of cDNA or gDNA derived from T cells, B-cell-depleted T cells, or PBMCs. Subjects who had been exposed to COVID-19, were actively infected with it, or had recovered from it provided the deeply sampled blood TCRbeta repertoires that made up the dataset. The repertoires were released in a freely available public database meant as a resource for research on the immune response to SARS-CoV-2. Samples were obtained from the ongoing ImmuneRACE study (first 160 participants) and from some 1,300 subjects provided by 6 global collaborators. A de-identified subject ID, COVID-19 status, age in years and sex were almost always included in the sample metadata. Where available, HLA class I and class II types were taken from metadata supplied by the sample provider and were not determined by assay-based typing. On the study overall, not on this receptor specifically: The amount of clinical and demographic metadata varied by source and participant and was provided uncurated.

Comments on this clone: Its binding antigen is unknown. Base qualities are missing; no much larger clone stands one base away.

Including the terminal cysteine and phenylalanine, the CDR3 comprises 14 residues. This entry keeps only the CDR3 DNA: 42 bases, framed from base 1. Unmatched junction bases come to 6, with V trimmed by 5 bases and J by 4 bases. CDR1 and CDR2 are read off the germline V gene (reference sequence) as LNHDA and SQIVND. The immunoSEQ Assay, a bias-controlled multiplex PCR, was used to amplify TCRbeta CDR3 regions from genomic DNA. In the authors' own workflow: Within the assay, amplification of reference gene primers was used to estimate how many nucleated cells each sample contained. To quantify the absolute abundance of each unique TCRbeta CDR3 rearrangement, sequence reads were collapsed and filtered. For each sample, productive Simpson clonality was calculated as the square root of Simpson's diversity index over productive rearrangements. The clones in this table, taken by TCRdb from immuneACCESS, are in-frame only. Not every clone is retained; where verified, under half of the shortfall comes from an unresolved V gene, and the cause of the rest is unknown. The DNA gave D and trimming, while V, J and clone size come from that table. The sample table records roughly 100,000 clones; more than 80% of these occur just once. The top ten constitute 26% of the sample.

Each collaborating institution followed its own protocols to collect whole blood in K2EDTA tubes. Collaborator samples were shipped for TCRbeta analysis as frozen whole blood, isolated PBMCs, or DNA extracted from either sample type. This clonotype originated in a man aged 60 to 69 with acute or convalescent COVID-19. Sample: peripheral blood. In this chain, TRBV19 is recombined with TRBJ2-7; 9 bases in between match TRBD2. The CDR3 loop reads CASSLPGLAYEQYF. Read as DNA, the sequence is TGTGCCAGTAGTTTACCGGGACTAGCTTACGAGCAGTACTTC.